The clone carrying this T cell receptor beta chain turned up a few times. Antigen specificity is unknown. This record belongs to a study of T-cell memory formation after mild COVID-19. Constant-segment primers and 5'RACE yielded cDNA libraries for TCR alpha and TCR beta, each carrying sample barcodes and UMIs. TCRdb used MiXCR to reprocess the 5' RACE reads, holding one entry per CDR3 protein. The sample includes a few hundred thousand distinct CDR3 sequences, approximately 15% of them seen just once. Study-wide results and limits: Contracting CD8+ clones were enriched in EMRA, CD4+ mainly in CM and EM.

Trimming shortened V by 6 bases and J by 4 bases, and 15 bases separated the two germline ends. Germline V lookup: CDR1 SGHTA, CDR2 FQGNSA. The CDR3 sequence is 14 residues long. The chain links TRBV7-2 to TRBJ1-2; tentatively, D is TRBD1 (5 bases). The sequence was collected from a man aged 18 to 30 who had mild COVID-19 (a few samples of this study predate the infection). Cell type and time point are not known. Source material: PBMCs or a T cell subset sorted from them (not recorded which). The CDR3 sequence: CASSYRDSSYGYTF. DNA of the CDR3: TGTGCCAGCAGTTACCGGGACTCCTCCTATGGCTACACCTTC.